The subject of this entry is one TCR beta chain. As yet, its antigen is unknown. The data were taken from a study of shared clonotypes between healthy human individuals. Germline-derived CDR1 and CDR2 are ENHRY and SYGVKD. Trimming removed 4 bases from V and 8 bases from J, with 8 bases in between. This CDR3 is built from 11 residues. As originally analysed: Filtering differed for immunoSEQ, which gave only junction sequences without quality scores. Sequencing was performed with immunoSEQ multiplex PCR; in TCRdb, only in-frame clones are kept and a portion is missing. The V and J calls and the clone size are those of that table, but D and trimming were determined from the DNA. The data show millions of clones, roughly 96% seen once. Study results and caveats: Sampling involved blood alone; tissue repertoires likely differ.

This sequence originates from a young man in good health. Sequencing used naive CD4+ T cells sorted from blood. The subset: CD45RA+ positively selected. The chain joins TRBV10-3 to TRBJ1-2; perhaps TRBD1 as D (6 bases). The CDR3 here is CAISGDTGYTF. CDR3 DNA: TGTGCCATCAGTGGGGACACAGGCTACACCTTC.